This T cell receptor beta chain was captured by sequencing in a study of cytomegalovirus exposure and HLA in healthy donors. A word on this clone: Its target is unknown.

Vbeta (60) and Jbeta (13) primers were used in the PCR. Assay used: immunoSEQ multiplex PCR; TCRdb lists only in-frame clones, some missing. The profile covers about 200,000 clones, with approximately 70% appearing a single time and approximately 1.8% taken by the ten largest. V was shortened by 6 bases and J by 0 bases, with 11 bases between the two germline ends. The CDR3 has 14 amino acids. The germline gives CDR1 SNHLY, CDR2 FYNNEI. Broader study findings: Excluded: some indistinguishable V segments such as TRBV6-2 and TRBV6-3. Cytomegalovirus association was listed for 164 TCR beta chains.

This TCR was recovered from a young woman in good health and CMV-seronegative. The J gene is TRBJ1-1, the V gene TRBV2, with D uncertain. The sequenced sample was PBMCs. The CDR3 region has the DNA TGTGCCAGCAGCGTTAATACAGTGAACACTGAAGCTTTCTTT. Protein sequence: CASSVNTVNTEAFF.